This paragraph covers one T cell receptor beta chain sequence. The antigen is not known. CDR3 length: 12 residues. Germline V gene sequence: CDR1 MDHEN, CDR2 SYDVKM. V lost 8 bases to trimming and J lost 0 bases, with 8 bases between them. The record originates from a study of shared clonotypes between healthy human individuals. Study as a whole: Each donor's CD4 naive and CD4 memory cells filled three plates apiece, CD8 naive two, and CD8 memory one.

The data were produced by immunoSEQ multiplex PCR, yet TCRdb's version contains in-frame clones alone and is incomplete. The top ten clones hold 0.3% to 0.45% of a sample with roughly 1,600,000 clones, about 98.5% of them seen once. Overall study findings and caveats: Generally, naive subsets came out with larger estimated richness than memory subsets. Expectations were that clonotype sharing among donors would be affected by sequencing depth.

Healthy HIV-negative adults without recent acute infections or vaccinations served as donors. This rearrangement joins TRBV28 to TRBJ2-7; tentative D call: TRBD1 (5 bases). Sequencing was performed on naive CD4+ T cells sorted from blood. Documented subset: CD45RA+ positively selected. This TCR came from a young man in good health. The CDR3 protein is CASQTASYEQYF. CDR3 nucleotides: TGTGCCAGCCAGACAGCCTCCTACGAGCAGTACTTC.